This T cell receptor (beta chain) was observed in a study of T cell changes during pregnancy in multiple sclerosis. This clone appeared a few times. The method was immunoSEQ multiplex PCR; TCRdb's version includes in-frame clones alone and lacks a portion of them. The repertoire consists of some 74,000 clones, with 85% to 95% occurring once and the leading ten covering less than 2.5%. This receptor was identified in a female donor with multiple sclerosis, enrolled in a pregnancy study. The sequenced sample was peripheral blood, obtained before pregnancy.

In DNA form, the CDR3 reads TGCAGCGTTGTTACAGGGGTGAACACTGAAGCTTTCTTT. It specifies CSVVTGVNTEAFF. The chain combines TRBV29-1 with TRBJ1-1; 7 positions match TRBD1. Germline loops: CDR1 SQVTM, CDR2 ANQGSEA. V was clipped by 4 bases and J by 0 bases; unmatched bases: 2. The CDR3 is 13 amino acids.